Shown below are 5 T cell receptor beta chains from a single sample sequenced in a study of cytotoxic CD8 clonotypes in ibrutinib-treated CLL. Repertoires were generated with immunoSEQ multiplex PCR, while TCRdb's copy carries only in-frame clones and drops some. Here the sample spans roughly 250,000 clones, roughly 70% being singletons. This sample comprised PBMCs, obtained after 24 months of ibrutinib treatment. The receptors derive from a human donor with chronic lymphocytic leukemia.

This chain connects TRBV18 to TRBJ1-2; maybe TRBD1 (6 bases). The V end was cut by 4 bases, the J end by 8 bases, with 14 bases between. The CDR3 extends over 13 amino acids. Germline CDR1 is KGHSH and CDR2 is LQKENI. Here the CDR3 reads CASSQGGAKGYTF. The DNA for the CDR3 is TGTGCCAGCTCACAGGGGGGTGCAAAAGGCTACACCTTC.

The genes are TRBV29-1 and TRBJ2-2, with D possibly TRBD1 on 6 matching bases. Germline V lookup: CDR1 SQVTM, CDR2 ANQGSEA. The CDR3 is 14 residues long. V gave up 6 bases and J gave up 8 bases, with 19 bases separating them. The CDR3 DNA follows: TGCAGCGTAGAGACAGGTTCCCATTTAGGGGAGCTGTTTTTT. The encoded protein is CSVETGSHLGELFF.

The chain joins TRBV7-2 to TRBJ2-7, with 7 nucleotides matching TRBD1. V shed 4 bases and J 1 base; nucleotides not matched to a gene: 7. Germline V gene data show CDR1 as SGHTA and CDR2 as FQGNSA. The CDR3 spans 15 residues. The CDR3, as DNA: TGTGCCAGCAGCTCGGTTCGGGACAGATCCTACGAGCAGTACTTC. Translated, it gives CASSSVRDRSYEQYF.

The chain employs TRBV6-5 and TRBJ2-1; D perhaps matches TRBD1 (5 bases). The CDR3 contains 14 residues. Germline V gives CDR1 MNHEY, CDR2 SVGAGI. Trimming removed 6 bases from V and 0 bases from J, with 9 bases in between. The CDR3 DNA reads as TGTGCCAGCAGCCCAGACAGCTCCTACAATGAGCAGTTCTTC. As protein: CASSPDSSYNEQFF.

This chain uses TRBV28 with TRBJ2-7; D is unclear. The CDR3 sequence is 11 residues long. CDR1 and CDR2 (germline): MDHEN, SYDVKM. Trimming pared 4 bases from V and 3 bases from J, leaving 4 bases between. The CDR3: CASSSGYEQYF. CDR3 DNA sequence: TGTGCCAGCAGTTCTGGCTACGAGCAGTACTTC.